This TCR beta chain was obtained from a study of blood T cell repertoires in COVID-19. Study at large: Whether acute or convalescent, the COVID-19 samples came from the United States, Italy and Spain.

Profiling relied on immunoSEQ multiplex PCR, and the TCRdb table lists in-frame clones only, not all of them. The table has fewer than 200,000 clones, 82% seen once. Donors in Cohort 3 counted as recovered after two negative PCRs, clearance, or symptom resolution. The V end lost 4 bases, the J end lost 4 bases, and 15 bases lay between the germline ends. Germline CDR1 reads MRHNA; CDR2 reads SNTAGT. The CDR3 has 15 amino acids. This receptor was identified in a man aged 60 to 69 who had recovered from COVID-19. The chain has TRBV6-4 and TRBJ2-3, with D possibly matching TRBD2 (6 bases). The sample taken for sequencing was PBMCs or T cells enriched from blood (not recorded which). CDR3 nucleotides: TGTGCCAGCAGTGCCGTAGCGGATCCACCAGATACGCAGTATTTT. Translated: CASSAVADPPDTQYF.